This T cell receptor beta chain originates from a study of Tregs in tolerant kidney transplant recipients. Study at large: Sorting after B cell culture yielded CD25+CD127- and 4-1BB+CD40L- CD4+ cells. Activated donor B cells came from roughly 11-day culture on CD40L 3T3 cells.

As to this clone: Its antigen is as yet unknown.

The method was immunoSEQ multiplex PCR; TCRdb's version includes in-frame clones alone and lacks a portion of them. This sample has around 11,000 clones; approximately 90% occur once, and the top ten carry more than 5.5%. The V and J ends lost 7 bases and 8 bases, in that order; junction bases with no gene match: 19. The CDR3 contains 16 residues. CDR1 and CDR2 from the germline V gene are SNHLY and FYNNEI. The rearrangement joins TRBV2 to TRBJ1-2, with 7 bases lining up with TRBD1. The starting material was Tregs from blood cultured with allogeneic cells, obtained before the transplant. This receptor was taken from a human patient who received a combined kidney and bone marrow transplant. The CDR3 loop reads CASTSPDRTGVRGYTF. CDR3 nucleotide sequence: TGTGCCAGCACAAGTCCGGACCGAACAGGGGTGCGGGGCTACACCTTC.